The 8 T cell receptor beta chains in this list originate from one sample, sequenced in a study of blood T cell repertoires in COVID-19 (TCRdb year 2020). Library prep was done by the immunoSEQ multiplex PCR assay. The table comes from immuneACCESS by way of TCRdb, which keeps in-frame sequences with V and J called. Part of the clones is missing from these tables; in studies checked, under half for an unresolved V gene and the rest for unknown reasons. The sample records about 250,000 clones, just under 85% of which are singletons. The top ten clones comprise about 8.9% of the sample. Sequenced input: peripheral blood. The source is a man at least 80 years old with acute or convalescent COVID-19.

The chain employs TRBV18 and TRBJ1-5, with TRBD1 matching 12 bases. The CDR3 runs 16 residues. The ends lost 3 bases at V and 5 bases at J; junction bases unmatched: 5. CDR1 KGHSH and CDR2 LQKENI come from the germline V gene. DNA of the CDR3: TGTGCCAGCTCACCGTTGGGACAGGGGGCTTATCAGCCCCAGCATTTT. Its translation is CASSPLGQGAYQPQHF.

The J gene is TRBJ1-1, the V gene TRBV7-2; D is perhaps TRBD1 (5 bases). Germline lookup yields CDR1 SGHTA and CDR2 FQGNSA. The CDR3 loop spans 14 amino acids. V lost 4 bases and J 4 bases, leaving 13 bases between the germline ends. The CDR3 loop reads CASSWQGQSTEAFF. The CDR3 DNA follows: TGTGCCAGCAGCTGGCAGGGTCAGAGCACTGAAGCTTTCTTT.

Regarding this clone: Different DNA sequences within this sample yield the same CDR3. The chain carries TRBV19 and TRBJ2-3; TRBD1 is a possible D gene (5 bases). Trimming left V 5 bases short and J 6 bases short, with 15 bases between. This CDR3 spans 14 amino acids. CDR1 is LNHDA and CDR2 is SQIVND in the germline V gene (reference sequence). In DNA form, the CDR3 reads TGTGCCAGTAGTCGAACAGGTGGAGCGGATACGCAGTATTTT. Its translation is CASSRTGGADTQYF.

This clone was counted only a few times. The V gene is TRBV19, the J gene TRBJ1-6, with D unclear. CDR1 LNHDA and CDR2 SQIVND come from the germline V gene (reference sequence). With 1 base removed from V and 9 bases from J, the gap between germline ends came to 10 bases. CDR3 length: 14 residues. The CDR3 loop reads CASSIGGRTSPLHF. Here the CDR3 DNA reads TGTGCCAGTAGTATAGGCGGGAGAACTTCACCCCTCCACTTT. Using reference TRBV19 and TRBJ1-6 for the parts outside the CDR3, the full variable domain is DGGITQSPKYLFRKEGQNVTLSCEQNLNHDAMYWYRQDPGQGLRLIYYSQIVNDFQKGDIAEGYSVSREKKESFPLTVTSAQKNPTAFYLCASSIGGRTSPLHFGNGTRLTVT.

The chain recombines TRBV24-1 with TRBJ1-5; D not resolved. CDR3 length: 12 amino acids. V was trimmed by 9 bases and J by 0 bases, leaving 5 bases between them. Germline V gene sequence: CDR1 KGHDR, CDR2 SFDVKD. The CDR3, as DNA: TGTGCCACCTCAGATAGCAATCAGCCCCAGCATTTT. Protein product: CATSDSNQPQHF.

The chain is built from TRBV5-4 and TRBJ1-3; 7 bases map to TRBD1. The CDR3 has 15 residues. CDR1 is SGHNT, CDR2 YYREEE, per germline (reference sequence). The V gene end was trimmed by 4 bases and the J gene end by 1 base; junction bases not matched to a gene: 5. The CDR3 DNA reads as TGTGCCAGCAGCGCGATGACAGGGTCTGGAAACACCATATATTTT. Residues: CASSAMTGSGNTIYF.

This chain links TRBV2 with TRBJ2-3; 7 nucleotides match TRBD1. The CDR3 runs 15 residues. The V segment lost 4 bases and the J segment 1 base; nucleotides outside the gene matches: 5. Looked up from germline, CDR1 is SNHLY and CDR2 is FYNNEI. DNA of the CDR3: TGTGCCAGCAGTGGACAGGGTACGGGCACAGATACGCAGTATTTT. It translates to CASSGQGTGTDTQYF.

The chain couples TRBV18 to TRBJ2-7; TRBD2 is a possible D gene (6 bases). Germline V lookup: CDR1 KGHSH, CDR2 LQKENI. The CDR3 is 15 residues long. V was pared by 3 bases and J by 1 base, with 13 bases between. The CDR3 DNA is TGTGCCAGCTCACCGGGGCGGGGCAGTTCCTACGAGCAGTACTTC. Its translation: CASSPGRGSSYEQYF. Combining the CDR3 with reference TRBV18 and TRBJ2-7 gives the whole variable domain NAGVMQNPRHLVRRRGQEARLRCSPMKGHSHVYWYRQLPEEGLKFMVYLQKENIIDESGMPKERFSAEFPKEGPSILRIQQVVRGDSAAYFCASSPGRGSSYEQYFGPGTRLTVT.